These 8 T cell receptor beta chains came from one sample sequenced in a study of cytomegalovirus exposure and HLA in healthy donors. Primers: 60 Vbeta forward and 13 Jbeta reverse. Produced via immunoSEQ multiplex PCR; TCRdb's table is partial and in-frame only. The data contain under 200,000 clones, about 79% of them singletons. The sample comprised PBMCs. Source of these receptors: a man aged 45 to 65 in good health and CMV-seropositive.

The V call is TRBV6-4, the J call TRBJ2-1, with 7 bases that match TRBD1. The CDR3 is 14 residues long. Germline-derived CDR1 and CDR2 are MRHNA and SNTAGT. J was trimmed by 6 bases and V by 5 bases; bases with no gene match: 7. The CDR3 loop is CASSPTTGLNEQFF. CDR3 nucleotide sequence: TGTGCCAGCAGTCCGACGACAGGGCTCAATGAGCAGTTCTTC.

This clone has just one count. The chain has TRBV23-1 and TRBJ1-6, with TRBD1 as a possible D gene (5 bases). Being an ORF, TRBV23-1 has a function that is uncertain. V lost 7 bases and J 8 bases, leaving 18 bases between the germline ends. The length of the CDR3 is 15 residues. In nucleotides, the CDR3 is TGCGCCAGCACCAAGGGGCCTGGGATGGATTCACCCCTCCACTTT. Protein sequence: CASTKGPGMDSPLHF.

The chain has TRBV7-9 and TRBJ1-1; 7 positions agree with TRBD1. The CDR3 is 12 residues long. Germline loops: CDR1 SEHNR, CDR2 FQNEAQ (reference sequence). V was clipped by 4 bases and J by 6 bases; unmatched bases: 2. CDR3 sequence reads: CASSSDRPEAFF. The DNA of the CDR3 is TGTGCCAGCAGCTCGGACAGGCCTGAAGCTTTCTTT.

The chain combines TRBV28 with TRBJ1-2; 11 bases fit TRBD1. The ends lost 6 bases at V and 10 bases at J; junction bases unmatched: 13. This CDR3 comprises 15 residues. CDR1 and CDR2 from the germline V gene are MDHEN and SYDVKM. Written as DNA, the CDR3 is TGTGCCAGCAGCGACCAAACCGGGACAGGGGGGGACTACACCTTC. Amino acids: CASSDQTGTGGDYTF.

This chain connects TRBV27 to TRBJ2-2, with D hard to call. Deletions cut 3 bases from V and 3 bases from J, with 8 bases between. The length of the CDR3 is 14 residues. Germline V lookup: CDR1 MNHEY, CDR2 SMNVEV (reference sequence). CDR3 amino acids: CASSLSGYTGELFF. The CDR3 DNA follows: TGTGCCAGCAGTTTGAGTGGTTACACCGGGGAGCTGTTTTTT.

V usage is TRBV5-1 and J usage is TRBJ2-2; 10 nucleotides line up with TRBD1. Germline CDR1 is SGHRS and CDR2 is YFSETQ. This CDR3 spans 14 amino acids. V shed 4 bases and J 6 bases; nucleotides not matched to a gene: 3. CDR3 DNA sequence: TGCGCCAGCAGCGCGGGACAGGGGCCCGGGGAGCTGTTTTTT. It yields the protein CASSAGQGPGELFF.

This clone was seen a handful of times. The chain is built from TRBV5-5 and TRBJ1-2; TRBD1 matches at 7 bases. This CDR3 contains 13 residues. Germline CDR1 is SGHKS and CDR2 is YYEKEE (reference sequence). The junction had 9 bases not matched to a gene; V was cut back by 3 bases and J by 10 bases. The CDR3 DNA follows: TGTGCCAGCAGCTACAGGGGTAAGGTCGACTACACCTTC. Amino acid sequence: CASSYRGKVDYTF.

This clone was observed a few times. The V call is TRBV25-1, the J call TRBJ1-1, with 7 bases that match TRBD1. The CDR3 covers 15 residues. CDR1 is MGHDK, CDR2 SYGVNS, per germline. Germline trimming cut 1 base from V and 0 bases from J; bases unmatched to any gene: 2. The CDR3 sequence is CASSEWDSLNTEAFF. The CDR3, as DNA: TGTGCCAGCAGTGAATGGGACAGCTTGAACACTGAAGCTTTCTTT.